Below, one TCR beta chain is given with its context. Its antigen remains undetermined. No clone much larger than this one lies a single base away; base qualities are absent. This entry comes from a study of technical replicates of blood from a few donors (dated by TCRdb to the late 2010s). CDR1 and CDR2 (PRHDT, FYEKMQ) derive from the germline V gene (reference sequence). From its cysteine to its phenylalanine, the CDR3 spans 13 amino acids. CDR3 DNA is the only sequence kept; it has 39 bases, read in frame from the first base. From V the trimming removes 5 bases and from J it removes 13 bases, while the gene matches leave 10 bases of the junction unaccounted for. Receptors were amplified or captured by the immunoSEQ multiplex PCR assay. Sourced from immuneACCESS, this table was stored by TCRdb with only in-frame sequences that have V and J called. A share of the clones is absent; for the studies checked, an unresolved V gene accounts for under half, and the remainder has no known explanation. In this sample the table shows tens of thousands of clones, almost 99% of which occur a single time. Of the sample, over 0.2% is held by the ten largest clones.

The sequence derives from a human donor in good health. The sequenced sample was T cells isolated from PBMCs. The V and J segments used are TRBV13 and TRBJ2-1; TRBD2 agrees with 8 junctional bases. Here is the DNA: TGTGCCAGCAGCCTCCCGGGGGGGTATGTTCAGTTCTTC. This yields the protein CASSLPGGYVQFF.